This passage covers 28 T cell receptor beta chains from one sample sequenced in a study of T cells in tumors after PD-1 blockade. TCRdb's copy holds only in-frame clones and misses some; the assay was immunoSEQ multiplex PCR. The sample includes 15,000 or so clones, over 70% of them seen just once. The specimen comprised PBMCs, sampled after anti-PD-1 treatment. All receptors derive from a human donor with basal cell carcinoma.

V gene TRBV10-2 combines with J gene TRBJ2-7; tentative D call: TRBD2 (5 bases). The V and J ends lost 8 bases and 4 bases respectively, with 12 bases between them. Germline assignment: CDR1 WSHSY and CDR2 SAAADI. This CDR3 region has 12 residues. CDR3 protein: CASRGPGYEQYF. The DNA for the CDR3 is TGCGCCAGCCGGGGTCCCGGGTACGAGCAGTACTTC.

This clone has only one observation. This rearrangement joins TRBV9 to TRBJ2-3; D is unclear. V shed 2 bases and J shed 2 bases, with 12 bases lying between them. Germline CDR1 reads SGDLS; CDR2 reads YYNGEE. The CDR3 spans 15 residues. The CDR3 bases are TGTGCCAGCAGCGTGGATGTGGAAATCACAGATACGCAGTATTTT. Its protein is CASSVDVEITDTQYF.

V is TRBV10-3 and J is TRBJ2-3; tentatively, D is TRBD1 (7 bases). Trimming pared 3 bases from V and 3 bases from J, leaving 13 bases between. This CDR3 has 15 residues. Germline CDR1 reads ENHRY; CDR2 reads SYGVKD. The DNA for the CDR3 is TGTGCCATCAGTGATGGAGGGGGCGAAACAGATACGCAGTATTTT. Translation: CAISDGGGETDTQYF.

On this clone itself: A read error may produce the germline difference seen at one junction end. Other DNA variants within this sample encode the same CDR3. The rearrangement uses TRBV2 and TRBJ2-1, with D tentatively TRBD1 (6 bases). The CDR3 is made up of 19 amino acids. Germline-derived CDR1 and CDR2 are SNHLY and FYNNEI. CDR3 sequence reads: CASCDGWGRVGSSYNEQFF. The CDR3 nucleotides read TGTGCCAGCTGTGACGGGTGGGGGCGGGTGGGGAGCTCCTACAATGAGCAGTTCTTC.

This clone has just a few counts. The rearrangement uses TRBV18 and TRBJ1-5; D unclear. The CDR3 loop spans 15 amino acids. V lost 3 bases, J lost 0 bases, and 9 bases lay in between. Germline lookup yields CDR1 KGHSH and CDR2 LQKENI. The CDR3 spells CASSPIGVSNQPQHF. The CDR3 bases are TGTGCCAGCTCACCGATAGGAGTTAGCAATCAGCCCCAGCATTTT.

Concerning this clone itself: A read error is likely, as this CDR3 ends without the conserved phenylalanine or tryptophan. The DNA is omitted, as the CDR3 cannot be located on it reliably, and the CDR3 follows TCRdb's listing. The gene calls are TRBV18 and TRBJ2-7; no DNA check was done on the table's D call, TRBD2. Ends included, the CDR3 has 14 residues. CDR1 is KGHSH and CDR2 is LQKENI in the germline V gene. CDR3 region: CASSPTGTSGAPAL.

The V call is TRBV10-3, the J call TRBJ2-7; maybe TRBD1 (5 bases). The CDR3 loop spans 14 amino acids. The germline gives CDR1 ENHRY, CDR2 SYGVKD. V dropped 0 bases and J dropped 4 bases, with 10 bases sitting between them. DNA for the CDR3: TGTGCCATCAGTGAGTCCGGAAAGGGGTACGAGCAGTACTTC. Protein product: CAISESGKGYEQYF.

The J gene is TRBJ1-3, the V gene TRBV10-3; D unresolved. CDR1 and CDR2 from the germline V gene are ENHRY and SYGVKD. The CDR3 sequence is 15 residues long. Trimming cost V 6 bases and J 1 base, with 13 bases left between them. CDR3 coding DNA: TGTGCCATCAGGGCACAAATTGATTCTGGAAACACCATATATTTT. It translates to CAIRAQIDSGNTIYF.

The rearrangement uses TRBV5-1 and TRBJ2-2, with TRBD2 matching over 9 bases. Trimming took 4 bases from V and 1 from J; bases not matched to a gene: 5. The CDR3 extends over 16 amino acids. The germline gives CDR1 SGHRS, CDR2 YFSETQ. For the CDR3, the DNA is TGCGCCAGCAGCACTGGGACTAGCAGGAACACCGGGGAGCTGTTTTTT. Its translation is CASSTGTSRNTGELFF.

The chain uses TRBV3-1 (or the pseudogene TRBV3-2) and TRBJ2-5, with D perhaps TRBD1 (6 bases). The length of the CDR3 is 16 residues. With 1 base removed from V and 5 bases from J, the gap between germline ends came to 17 bases. CDR1 LGHDT and CDR2 YNNKEL come from the germline V gene (reference sequence). This CDR3 is CASSQGATQGTETQYF. The CDR3, as DNA: TGTGCCAGCAGCCAAGGGGCCACACAGGGAACGGAGACCCAGTACTTC.

The chain couples TRBV4-1 to TRBJ2-2; 8 positions match TRBD2. V was clipped by 0 bases and J by 3 bases; unmatched bases: 6. The germline gives CDR1 MGHRA, CDR2 YSYEKL. The CDR3 has 17 amino acids. The DNA of the CDR3 is TGCGCCAGCAGCCAAGATTCGGGACTAGTTGACACCGGGGAGCTGTTTTTT. Translated, it gives CASSQDSGLVDTGELFF.

The rearrangement uses TRBV5-1 and TRBJ2-3; 9 bases align to TRBD1. The germline V gene has CDR1 SGHRS and CDR2 YFSETQ. This CDR3 comprises 15 residues. The trim removed 1 base at V and 3 bases at J, leaving 3 bases unmatched. This chain's CDR3 is CASSLTGGETDTQYF. The DNA of the CDR3 is TGCGCCAGCAGCTTGACAGGGGGCGAGACAGATACGCAGTATTTT. Full variable domain (outside the CDR3, taken from reference TRBV5-1 and TRBJ2-3): KAGVTQTPRYLIKTRGQQVTLSCSPISGHRSVSWYQQTPGQGLQFLFEYFSETQRNKGNFPGRFSGRQFSNSRSEMNVSTLELGDSALYLCASSLTGGETDTQYFGPGTRLTVL.

This clone was observed a single time. The germline gene is not matched at one end of the junction; a read error may be the cause. The V call is TRBV6-2 or TRBV6-3, the J call TRBJ1-5, with 9 bases fitting TRBD1. Germline CDR1 is MNHEY and CDR2 is SVGEGT. The CDR3 loop spans 19 amino acids. CDR3 in amino acids: CASSPISDRGIRSNQPRHF. The DNA for the CDR3 is TGTGCCAGCAGTCCCATTAGCGACAGGGGGATTCGGAGCAATCAGCCCCGGCATTTT.

The genes are TRBV18 and TRBJ2-1; D is possibly TRBD1 (6 bases). Germline lookup yields CDR1 KGHSH and CDR2 LQKENI. V shed 6 bases and J shed 5 bases, with 17 bases lying between them. This CDR3 has 15 residues. The CDR3: CASSPTVQGNNEQFF. The CDR3 DNA sequence: TGTGCCAGCTCCCCCACGGTACAGGGAAACAATGAGCAGTTCTTC.

The chain carries TRBV28 and TRBJ2-5, with D possibly TRBD1 on 6 matching bases. V was shortened by 6 bases and J by 4 bases, with 12 bases between the two germline ends. The CDR3 covers 13 residues. Germline assignment: CDR1 MDHEN and CDR2 SYDVKM. The CDR3, as DNA: TGTGCCAGCAGAGAGGGACACAGAGAGACCCAGTACTTC. This sequence encodes CASREGHRETQYF.

This chain links TRBV30 with TRBJ2-3; D might be TRBD2 (6 bases). Germline values: CDR1 GTSNPN, CDR2 SVGIG (reference sequence). This CDR3 has 13 amino acids. Trimming pared 5 bases from V and 5 bases from J, leaving 14 bases between. The CDR3 reads CAWGRGSRDTQYF. The CDR3 bases are TGTGCCTGGGGTCGGGGGTCCCGAGATACGCAGTATTTT. Drawing the rest from reference TRBV30 and TRBJ2-3, the complete variable domain is SQTIHQWPATLVQPVGSPLSLECTVEGTSNPNLYWYRQAAGRGLQLLFYSVGIGQISSEVPQNLSASRPQDRQFILSSKKLLLSDSGFYLCAWGRGSRDTQYFGPGTRLTVL.

The chain is built from TRBV3-1 (or the pseudogene TRBV3-2) and TRBJ2-1; a weak D match, TRBD1 (5 bases). CDR1 and CDR2 from the germline V gene are LGHDT and YNNKEL (reference sequence). The germline V and J ends were trimmed by 4 bases and 15 bases, with 22 bases remaining between them. This CDR3 comprises 14 residues. The CDR3: CASSLSEARRGTFF. As DNA, the CDR3 is TGTGCCAGCAGCCTAAGTGAGGCTCGTAGGGGTACGTTCTTC.

The chain combines TRBV18 with TRBJ2-3; 13 bases match TRBD2. V shed 5 bases and J 5 bases; nucleotides not matched to a gene: 4. The CDR3 totals 15 residues. Germline-derived CDR1 and CDR2 are KGHSH and LQKENI. CDR3 loop: CASSTGLAGEDTQYF. The CDR3 nucleotides read TGTGCCAGCTCAACTGGACTAGCGGGGGAAGATACGCAGTATTTT.

J is TRBJ1-2 and V is TRBV10-3, with TRBD1 identical over 10 bases. Germline-derived CDR1 and CDR2 are ENHRY and SYGVKD. This CDR3 is built from 14 residues. J lost 1 base, V lost 6 bases, and 2 bases had no gene match. CDR3 protein: CAIRTGGINYGYTF. Here the CDR3 DNA reads TGTGCCATCAGGACAGGGGGCATTAACTATGGCTACACCTTC.

The V call is TRBV10-1, the J call TRBJ2-7; D is possibly TRBD1 (6 bases). V was pared by 4 bases and J by 3 bases, with 16 bases between. CDR1 and CDR2 (germline): WNHNN, SYGVQD (reference sequence). This CDR3 contains 15 residues. DNA of the CDR3: TGCGCCAGCAGTGTTCCGGGGACACTTATCTACGAGCAGTACTTC. Amino acids: CASSVPGTLIYEQYF.

The chain joins TRBV3-1 (or the pseudogene TRBV3-2) to TRBJ1-2; 7 bases line up with TRBD1. Germline V gene data show CDR1 as LGHDT and CDR2 as YNNKEL (reference sequence). This CDR3 is 15 amino acids long. Trimming at V came to 4 bases and at J to 0 bases, leaving 5 bases not matched to a gene. The CDR3 sequence: CASSPGTVTNYGYTF. CDR3 in DNA: TGTGCCAGCAGCCCCGGGACAGTCACTAACTATGGCTACACCTTC.

This sequence joins TRBV27 and TRBJ2-1; 7 bases align to TRBD2. With 2 bases clipped from V and 10 bases from J, the junction kept 5 bases outside the gene matches. This CDR3 comprises 13 residues. CDR1 is MNHEY, CDR2 SMNVEV, per germline (reference sequence). The DNA of the CDR3 is TGTGCCAGCAGTTTAATGGCTAGCGGAGAGCAGTTCTTC. Its protein product is CASSLMASGEQFF.

The chain has TRBV5-1 and TRBJ2-5, with D perhaps assigned TRBD1 or TRBD2 (6 bases each). The CDR3 runs to 14 residues. V was shortened by 6 bases and J by 2 bases, with 14 bases between the two germline ends. Germline values: CDR1 SGHRS, CDR2 YFSETQ. CDR3 in amino acids: CASKTSGAQETQYF. The CDR3 coding sequence is TGCGCCAGCAAAACTTCGGGGGCGCAAGAGACCCAGTACTTC.

This clone was found once. This chain connects TRBV19 to TRBJ2-4; D may be TRBD2 (5 bases). Trimming removed 9 bases at V and 0 bases at J, with 24 bases between. CDR3 length equals 18 residues. Germline V CDR1 and CDR2: LNHDA, SQIVND (reference sequence). CDR3: CASRPGFRIPLAKNIQYF. DNA for the CDR3: TGTGCCAGCCGACCGGGGTTTCGTATCCCTTTAGCCAAAAACATTCAGTACTTC.

The V gene is TRBV2, the J gene TRBJ2-1; 9 bases align to TRBD2. Germline CDR1 is SNHLY and CDR2 is FYNNEI. The CDR3 length is 19 residues. The CDR3 DNA reads TGTCCCCGCTGTGAAGGGGGGGCGCGGGAGGGGAGCTCCTACAATGAGCAGTTCTTC. Encoded protein: CPRCEGGAREGSSYNEQFF.

This chain uses TRBV4-1 with TRBJ2-7; a weak D match, TRBD2 (5 bases). CDR3 length: 14 amino acids. V was trimmed by 1 base and J by 3 bases, leaving 10 bases between them. CDR1 and CDR2 (germline): MGHRA, YSYEKL. The CDR3, as DNA: TGCGCCAGCAGCCAAGTTACTGGAGGCTACGAGCAGTACTTC. Encoded protein: CASSQVTGGYEQYF.

This chain connects TRBV27 to TRBJ1-1, with D perhaps matching TRBD1 (5 bases). From germline, CDR1 is MNHEY and CDR2 SMNVEV (reference sequence). This CDR3 has 15 residues. V shed 2 bases and J shed 1 base, with 11 bases lying between them. This chain's CDR3 is CASSLGGSRNTEAFF. CDR3 nucleotides: TGTGCCAGCAGTTTAGGGGGGTCGAGGAACACTGAAGCTTTCTTT.

This clone was detected once. In DNA form, the CDR3 reads TGTGCCTGGAGTGCCGACAGATTGAGGAGCAATCAGCCCCAGCATTTT. This translates into CAWSADRLRSNQPQHF. The V gene is TRBV30, the J gene TRBJ1-5; D is perhaps TRBD1 (5 bases). V was clipped by 1 base and J by 1 base, with 14 bases between them. Per germline, CDR1 GTSNPN and CDR2 SVGIG (reference sequence). The CDR3 is 16 residues long.